This TCR beta chain was captured in a study of cytomegalovirus exposure and HLA in healthy donors. A remark on this clone: Antigen unknown.

J lost 4 bases, V lost 0 bases, and 6 bases had no gene match. The CDR3 extends over 16 amino acids. Germline V gene sequence: CDR1 SGHNT, CDR2 YYREEE (reference sequence). General study results and limits: Trimming of TCR beta V- and J-genes showed a link, identified in a later analysis, to a missense DCLRE1C variant. Presence/absence results assume similar sequencing depth per donor, which may not hold. Productive status was seen about 90% or about 30% of the time for most TCR beta V segments in an earlier analysis. TCR association rates varied by HLA locus in a later analysis, with DRB1 highest and HLA-C lowest.

The study ran its PCR with 60 Vbeta and 13 Jbeta primers. The table came from immunoSEQ multiplex PCR; TCRdb's copy has only in-frame clones and leaves some out. The clone table shows about 140,000 clones, with the ten largest holding 0.8% to 1%. The specimen was PBMCs. This receptor was obtained from a male donor in good health and CMV-seronegative. The gene calls are TRBV5-4 and TRBJ2-2; the match to TRBD1 covers 7 bases. CDR3: CASSLGDRRSTGELFF. CDR3 DNA: TGTGCCAGCAGCTTGGGGGACAGACGATCCACCGGGGAGCTGTTTTTT.